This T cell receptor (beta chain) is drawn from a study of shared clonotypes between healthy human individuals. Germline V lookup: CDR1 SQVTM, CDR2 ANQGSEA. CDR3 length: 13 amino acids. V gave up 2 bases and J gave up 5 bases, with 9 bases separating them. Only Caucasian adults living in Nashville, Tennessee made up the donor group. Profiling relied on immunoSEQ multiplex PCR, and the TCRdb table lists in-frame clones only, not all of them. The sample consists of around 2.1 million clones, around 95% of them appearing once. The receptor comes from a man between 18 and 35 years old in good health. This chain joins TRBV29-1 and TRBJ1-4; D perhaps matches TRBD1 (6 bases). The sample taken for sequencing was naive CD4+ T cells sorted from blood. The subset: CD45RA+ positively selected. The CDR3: CSVETGHNEKLFF. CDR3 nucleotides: TGCAGCGTTGAAACAGGGCACAATGAAAAACTGTTTTTT.